Listed below are T cell receptor beta chains from one sample, sequenced in a study of blood T cell repertoires in COVID-19. TCRdb keeps only in-frame clones here, not all; method: immunoSEQ multiplex PCR. The repertoire includes hundreds of thousands of clones, approximately 90% of them detected once, and approximately 8% sits in the top ten. The material sequenced was PBMCs or T cells enriched from blood (not recorded which). The receptors here all came from a woman aged 55-75 years who had recovered from COVID-19. CDR3s include the opening cysteine and the closing phenylalanine or tryptophan. The D gene is left open where the match is weak. Size tells how often a clone was seen (once, few, many) or the class of an expanded clone, and some rows leave it out.

clone size: -
D gene: -
CDR3 length: 14
J gene: TRBJ1-5
V gene: TRBV5-5
CDR3 protein: CASSFTGNNQPQHF
CDR3 DNA: TGTGCCAGCAGCTTTACAGGGAACAATCAGCCCCAGCATTTT

clone size: -
D gene: -
CDR3 length: 15
J gene: TRBJ1-1
V gene: TRBV3-1/TRBV3-2
CDR3 protein: CASSPAASGATEAFF
CDR3 DNA: TGTGCCAGCAGCCCCGCGGCGTCAGGGGCAACTGAAGCTTTCTTT

clone size: -
D gene: -
CDR3 length: 13
J gene: TRBJ1-2
V gene: TRBV12-3/TRBV12-4
CDR3 protein: CASSLSRGNGYTF
CDR3 DNA: TGTGCCAGCAGTTTAAGCAGGGGTAATGGCTACACCTTC

clone size: -
D gene: TRBD2
CDR3 length: 16
J gene: TRBJ2-5
V gene: TRBV2
CDR3 protein: CASSEVSGGIQETQYF
CDR3 DNA: TGTGCCAGCAGTGAAGTCAGCGGGGGGATCCAAGAGACCCAGTACTTC

clone size: -
D gene: -
CDR3 length: 13
J gene: TRBJ1-5
V gene: TRBV5-1
CDR3 protein: CASSEQGNQPQHF
CDR3 DNA: TGCGCCAGCAGCGAACAGGGCAATCAGCCCCAGCATTTT

clone size: -
D gene: -
CDR3 length: 13
J gene: TRBJ2-5
V gene: TRBV2
CDR3 protein: CASRGSGGETQYF
CDR3 DNA: TGTGCCAGCAGGGGGAGCGGAGGAGAGACCCAGTACTTC

clone size: -
D gene: TRBD1
CDR3 length: 17
J gene: TRBJ2-2
V gene: TRBV11-2
CDR3 protein: CASSYPRDRELGGELFF
CDR3 DNA: TGTGCCAGCAGCTATCCCCGGGACAGGGAATTGGGCGGGGAGCTGTTTTTT

clone size: -
D gene: -
CDR3 length: 13
J gene: TRBJ1-5
V gene: TRBV11-2
CDR3 protein: CASSLDYLQPQHF
CDR3 DNA: TGTGCCAGCAGCTTAGACTATCTGCAGCCCCAGCATTTT

clone size: -
D gene: -
CDR3 length: 15
J gene: TRBJ2-5
V gene: TRBV24-1
CDR3 protein: CATSDLRGLQETQYF
CDR3 DNA: TGTGCCACCAGTGATTTGAGGGGTCTCCAAGAGACCCAGTACTTC

clone size: -
D gene: -
CDR3 length: 14
J gene: TRBJ2-3
V gene: TRBV27
CDR3 protein: CASSSSGHTDTQYF
CDR3 DNA: TGTGCCAGCAGTTCAAGCGGCCACACAGATACGCAGTATTTT

clone size: few
D gene: TRBD2
CDR3 length: 14
J gene: TRBJ2-2
V gene: TRBV19
CDR3 protein: CASTRGGSPGELFF
CDR3 DNA: TGTGCCAGTACCCGCGGGGGTAGTCCCGGGGAGCTGTTTTTT

clone size: -
D gene: TRBD2
CDR3 length: 19
J gene: TRBJ2-1
V gene: TRBV5-1
CDR3 protein: CASSLPHATSGGDYNEQFF
CDR3 DNA: TGCGCCAGCAGCTTACCCCATGCGACTAGCGGGGGGGATTACAATGAGCAGTTCTTC

clone size: -
D gene: -
CDR3 length: 11
J gene: TRBJ2-2
V gene: TRBV11-2
CDR3 protein: CASSFRGELFF
CDR3 DNA: TGTGCCAGCAGCTTCCGGGGGGAGCTGTTTTTT

clone size: -
D gene: -
CDR3 length: 13
J gene: TRBJ1-5
V gene: TRBV6-6
CDR3 protein: CASTNGGNQPQHF
CDR3 DNA: TGTGCCAGCACCAACGGGGGAAATCAGCCCCAGCATTTT

clone size: -
D gene: -
CDR3 length: 17
J gene: TRBJ2-3
V gene: TRBV27
CDR3 protein: CASSLLEGRVFSDTQYF
CDR3 DNA: TGTGCCAGCAGTTTATTGGAGGGGCGGGTATTCTCAGATACGCAGTATTTT

clone size: -
D gene: -
CDR3 length: 13
J gene: TRBJ1-1
V gene: TRBV27
CDR3 protein: CASQTGGTAEAFF
CDR3 DNA: TGTGCCAGCCAGACGGGGGGTACCGCTGAAGCTTTCTTT

clone size: -
D gene: -
CDR3 length: 17
J gene: TRBJ1-1
V gene: TRBV11-2
CDR3 protein: CASSLGLPSRGNLEAFF
CDR3 DNA: TGTGCCAGCAGCTTAGGATTACCGTCGCGGGGCAACTTGGAAGCTTTCTTT

clone size: -
D gene: TRBD1
CDR3 length: 14
J gene: TRBJ1-5
V gene: TRBV2
CDR3 protein: CASSQSDRVQPQHF
CDR3 DNA: TGTGCCAGCAGCCAATCAGACAGGGTCCAGCCCCAGCATTTT

clone size: -
D gene: TRBD2
CDR3 length: 17
J gene: TRBJ2-1
V gene: TRBV3-1/TRBV3-2
CDR3 protein: CASSQDWASGGYNEQFF
CDR3 DNA: TGTGCCAGCAGCCAAGATTGGGCTAGCGGGGGTTACAATGAGCAGTTCTTC

clone size: -
D gene: -
CDR3 length: 13
J gene: TRBJ1-2
V gene: TRBV9
CDR3 protein: CASSAQGWYGYTF
CDR3 DNA: TGTGCCAGCAGCGCTCAGGGGTGGTATGGCTACACCTTC

clone size: -
D gene: TRBD2
CDR3 length: 18
J gene: TRBJ2-3
V gene: TRBV9
CDR3 protein: CASSVSGGGALNTDTQYF
CDR3 DNA: TGTGCCAGCAGCGTTAGCGGGGGGGGAGCCCTTAACACAGATACGCAGTATTTT

clone size: -
D gene: TRBD2
CDR3 length: 16
J gene: TRBJ2-1
V gene: TRBV7-6
CDR3 protein: CASSLGLAGGQGEQFF
CDR3 DNA: TGTGCCAGCAGCTTAGGCCTAGCGGGGGGGCAGGGTGAGCAGTTCTTC

clone size: -
D gene: -
CDR3 length: 14
J gene: TRBJ1-5
V gene: TRBV19
CDR3 protein: CASSDTGINQPQHF
CDR3 DNA: TGTGCCAGTAGCGACACAGGGATAAATCAGCCCCAGCATTTT

clone size: -
D gene: -
CDR3 length: 14
J gene: TRBJ2-3
V gene: TRBV5-1
CDR3 protein: CASSLTGQADTQYF
CDR3 DNA: TGCGCCAGCAGCTTGACAGGGCAAGCAGATACGCAGTATTTT

clone size: -
D gene: -
CDR3 length: 16
J gene: TRBJ1-5
V gene: TRBV5-6
CDR3 protein: CASSPSWSGGDQPQHF
CDR3 DNA: TGTGCCAGCAGCCCCTCCTGGTCCGGGGGTGATCAGCCCCAGCATTTT

clone size: once
D gene: TRBD1
CDR3 length: 16
J gene: TRBJ1-4
V gene: TRBV28
CDR3 protein: CASTSGTEATNEKLFF
CDR3 DNA: TGTGCCAGCACCTCCGGGACAGAAGCAACTAATGAAAAACTGTTTTTT

clone size: -
D gene: -
CDR3 length: 15
J gene: TRBJ1-1
V gene: TRBV18
CDR3 protein: CASSPGQPGPPEAFF
CDR3 DNA: TGTGCCAGCTCTCCCGGACAACCTGGTCCCCCTGAAGCTTTCTTT

clone size: -
D gene: TRBD1
CDR3 length: 14
J gene: TRBJ2-5
V gene: TRBV18
CDR3 protein: CASSPPGQQETQYF
CDR3 DNA: TGTGCCAGCTCACCACCGGGACAGCAAGAGACCCAGTACTTC

clone size: -
D gene: -
CDR3 length: 12
J gene: TRBJ1-2
V gene: TRBV2
CDR3 protein: CASSDEGSGYTF
CDR3 DNA: TGTGCCAGCAGTGATGAGGGTTCGGGCTACACCTTC

clone size: -
D gene: TRBD2
CDR3 length: 19
J gene: TRBJ2-1
V gene: TRBV13
CDR3 protein: CASSLGSGGLAGAYNEQFF
CDR3 DNA: TGTGCCAGCAGCTTAGGTTCAGGCGGACTAGCGGGAGCCTACAATGAGCAGTTCTTC

clone size: -
D gene: -
CDR3 length: 14
J gene: TRBJ2-1
V gene: TRBV5-1
CDR3 protein: CASSGGTSSHEQFF
CDR3 DNA: TGCGCCAGCAGCGGTGGGACAAGCAGTCATGAGCAGTTCTTC

clone size: -
D gene: -
CDR3 length: 15
J gene: TRBJ1-4
V gene: TRBV5-1
CDR3 protein: CASSLSQGLGKKLFF
CDR3 DNA: TGCGCCAGCAGCTTGTCGCAGGGCCTCGGTAAAAAACTGTTTTTT